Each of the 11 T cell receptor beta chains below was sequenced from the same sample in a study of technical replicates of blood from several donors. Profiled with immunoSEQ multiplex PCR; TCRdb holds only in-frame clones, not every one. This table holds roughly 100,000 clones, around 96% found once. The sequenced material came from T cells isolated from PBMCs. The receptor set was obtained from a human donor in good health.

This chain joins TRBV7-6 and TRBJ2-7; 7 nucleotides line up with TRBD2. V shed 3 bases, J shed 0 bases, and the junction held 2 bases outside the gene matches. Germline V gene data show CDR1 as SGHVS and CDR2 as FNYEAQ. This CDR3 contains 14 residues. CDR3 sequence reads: CASSLLADSYEQYF. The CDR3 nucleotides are TGTGCCAGCAGCTTGCTAGCGGACTCCTACGAGCAGTACTTC.

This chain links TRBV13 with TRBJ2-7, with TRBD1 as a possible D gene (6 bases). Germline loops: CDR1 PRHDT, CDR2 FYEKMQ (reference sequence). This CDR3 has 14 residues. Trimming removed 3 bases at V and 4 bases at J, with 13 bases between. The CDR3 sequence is CASSFMQGPYEQYF. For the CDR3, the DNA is TGTGCCAGCAGCTTCATGCAGGGGCCGTACGAGCAGTACTTC.

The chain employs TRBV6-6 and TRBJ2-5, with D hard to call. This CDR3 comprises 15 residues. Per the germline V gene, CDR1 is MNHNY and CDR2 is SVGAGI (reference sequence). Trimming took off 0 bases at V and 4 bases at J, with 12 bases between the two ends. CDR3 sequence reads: CASSYSITWAETQYF. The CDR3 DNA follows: TGTGCCAGCAGTTACTCGATCACCTGGGCAGAGACCCAGTACTTC.

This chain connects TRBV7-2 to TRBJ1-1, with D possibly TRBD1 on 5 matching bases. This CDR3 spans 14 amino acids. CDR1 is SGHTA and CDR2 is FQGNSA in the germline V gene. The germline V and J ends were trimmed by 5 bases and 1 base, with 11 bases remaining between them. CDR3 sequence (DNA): TGTGCCAGCAGCCGTAATACAGGGAACACTGAAGCTTTCTTT. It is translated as CASSRNTGNTEAFF.

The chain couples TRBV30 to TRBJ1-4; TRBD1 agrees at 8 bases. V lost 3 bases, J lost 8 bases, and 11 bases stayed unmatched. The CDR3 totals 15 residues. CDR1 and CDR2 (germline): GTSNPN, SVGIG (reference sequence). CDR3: CAWSEWTGIGEKLFF. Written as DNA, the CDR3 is TGTGCCTGGAGCGAATGGACAGGGATCGGGGAAAAACTGTTTTTT.

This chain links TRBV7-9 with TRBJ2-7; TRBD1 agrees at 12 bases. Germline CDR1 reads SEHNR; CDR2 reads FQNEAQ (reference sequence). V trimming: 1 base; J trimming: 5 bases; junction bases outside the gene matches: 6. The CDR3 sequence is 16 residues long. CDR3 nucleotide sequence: TGTGCCAGCAGCTTAGGACTGGGACAGGGGGCTAACGAGCAGTACTTC. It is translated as CASSLGLGQGANEQYF.

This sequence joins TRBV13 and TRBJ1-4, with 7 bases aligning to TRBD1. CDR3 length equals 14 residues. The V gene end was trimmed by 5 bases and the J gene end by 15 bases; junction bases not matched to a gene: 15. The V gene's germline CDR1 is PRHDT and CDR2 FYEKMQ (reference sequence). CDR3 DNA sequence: TGTGCCAGCAGCGAGGGGACAGCCTCTGTAAGGTTGTTTTTT. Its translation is CASSEGTASVRLFF.

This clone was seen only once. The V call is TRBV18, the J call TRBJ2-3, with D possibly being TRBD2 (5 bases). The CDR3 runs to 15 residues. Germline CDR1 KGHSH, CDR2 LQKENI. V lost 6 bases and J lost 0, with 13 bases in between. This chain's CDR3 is CASSPERQSTDTQYF. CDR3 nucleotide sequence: TGTGCCAGCTCCCCGGAGCGGCAAAGCACAGATACGCAGTATTTT. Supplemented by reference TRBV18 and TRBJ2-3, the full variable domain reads NAGVMQNPRHLVRRRGQEARLRCSPMKGHSHVYWYRQLPEEGLKFMVYLQKENIIDESGMPKERFSAEFPKEGPSILRIQQVVRGDSAAYFCASSPERQSTDTQYFGPGTRLTVL.

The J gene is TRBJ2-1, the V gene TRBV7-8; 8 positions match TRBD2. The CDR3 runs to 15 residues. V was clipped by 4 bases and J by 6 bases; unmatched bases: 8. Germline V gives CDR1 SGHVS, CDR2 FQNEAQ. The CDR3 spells CASSYRLAGVNEQFF. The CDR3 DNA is TGTGCCAGCAGCTACCGGCTAGCGGGCGTCAATGAGCAGTTCTTC.

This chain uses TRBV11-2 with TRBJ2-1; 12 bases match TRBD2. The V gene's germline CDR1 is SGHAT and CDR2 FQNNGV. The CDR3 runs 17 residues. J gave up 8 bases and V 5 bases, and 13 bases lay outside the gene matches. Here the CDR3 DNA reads TGTGCCAGCAGCCCCAGGAAGCTAGCGGGAGGGCCCTATGAGCAGTTCTTC. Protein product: CASSPRKLAGGPYEQFF.

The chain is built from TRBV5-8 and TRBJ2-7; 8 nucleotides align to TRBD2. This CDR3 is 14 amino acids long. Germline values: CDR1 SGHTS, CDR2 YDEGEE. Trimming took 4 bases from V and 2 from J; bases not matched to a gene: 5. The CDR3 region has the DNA TGTGCCAGCAGCATAGCGGGACTTACCTACGAGCAGTACTTC. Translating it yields CASSIAGLTYEQYF.